The T cell receptor (beta chain) described here comes from a study of T-cell memory formation after mild COVID-19. This clonotype was counted between two and nine times. What it binds is unknown. Germline V gene sequence: CDR1 SGHRS, CDR2 YFSETQ. The CDR3 is made up of 14 amino acids. Trimming pared 1 base from V and 0 bases from J, leaving 7 bases between. Broader study findings: Among clones peaking at day 37 in the second wave, SARS-CoV-2 specificity remained unconfirmed.

TCRdb reprocessed the 5' RACE reads via MiXCR and lists one record per CDR3 protein. Of around 83,000 distinct CDR3 sequences in the sample, around 27% were seen once. Source material: PBMCs or a T cell subset sorted from them (not recorded which). The chain is built from TRBV5-1 and TRBJ1-1; D not certain. This receptor was obtained from a young man who had mild COVID-19 (a few samples of this study predate the infection). Cell type and time point are not known. The CDR3 sequence: CASSLLGVNTEAFF. DNA of the CDR3: TGCGCCAGCAGCTTGCTGGGTGTGAACACTGAAGCTTTCTTT.